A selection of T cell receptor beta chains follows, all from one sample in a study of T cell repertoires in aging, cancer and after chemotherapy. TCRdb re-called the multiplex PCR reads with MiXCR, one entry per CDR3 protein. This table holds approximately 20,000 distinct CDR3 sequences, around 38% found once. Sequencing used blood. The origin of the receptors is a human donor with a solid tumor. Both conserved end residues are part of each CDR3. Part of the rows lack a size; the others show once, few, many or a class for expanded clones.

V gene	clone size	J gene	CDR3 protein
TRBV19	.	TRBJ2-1	CASSGTGGIYNEQFF
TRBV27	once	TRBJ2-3	CAGRPANNTQYF
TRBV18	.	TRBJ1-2	CASSPTDYGYTF
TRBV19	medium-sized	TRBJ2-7	CASSSSPGSSYEQYF
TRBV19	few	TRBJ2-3	CASSTRDGGDTQYF
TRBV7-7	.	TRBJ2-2	CASSLALNTGELFF
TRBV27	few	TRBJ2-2	CASSLVRNTGELFF
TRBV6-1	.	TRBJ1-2	CASSAPETNYGYTF
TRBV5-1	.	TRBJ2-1	CASSPDNYNEQFF
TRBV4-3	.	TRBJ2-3	CASSQVLGGTDTQYF
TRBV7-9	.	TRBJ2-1	CASSRAPNEQFF
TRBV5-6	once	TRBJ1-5	CASSIRTLPNQPQHF
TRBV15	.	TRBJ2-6	CATSRVGAGANVLTF
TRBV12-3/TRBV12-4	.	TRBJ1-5	CASSYEAGQPQHF
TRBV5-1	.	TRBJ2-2	CASSPGTGRTGELFF
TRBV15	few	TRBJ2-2	CATTHPNTGELFF
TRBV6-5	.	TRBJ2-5	CASSRLAGGPQETQYF
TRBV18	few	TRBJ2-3	CASSPRPPEEMITDTQYF
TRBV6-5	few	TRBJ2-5	CASSYSETQYF
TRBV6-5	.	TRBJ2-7	CASSAAEPYEQYF
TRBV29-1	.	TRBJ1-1	CSVGTGFYTEAFF
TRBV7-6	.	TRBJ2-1	CASSTDSYNEQFF
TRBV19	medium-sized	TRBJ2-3	CASSRAGPTDTQYF
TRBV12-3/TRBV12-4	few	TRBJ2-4	CASSLKVQDRVANIQYF
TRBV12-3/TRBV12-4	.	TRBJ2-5	CASRQSSGQETQYF
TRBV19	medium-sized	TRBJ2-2	CASTIRAGMAGELFF
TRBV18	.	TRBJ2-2	CASSPRLAGGQEELFF
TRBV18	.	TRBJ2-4	CASSPREEGGIQYF
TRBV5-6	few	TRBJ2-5	CASSLSGQETQYF
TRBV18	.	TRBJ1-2	CASSPVVGGGENGYTF
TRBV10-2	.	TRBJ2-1	CASNPGTYNEQFF
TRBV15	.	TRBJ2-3	CATVGGLEKDTQYF
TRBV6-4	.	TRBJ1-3	CASAGDFTPVSGNTIYF
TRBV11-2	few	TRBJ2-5	CASSFLGGGETQYF
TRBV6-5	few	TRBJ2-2	CASREGGGELFF
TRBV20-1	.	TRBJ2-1	CSASTGTSGNNEQFF
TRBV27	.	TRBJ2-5	CASSLFSGQGETQYF
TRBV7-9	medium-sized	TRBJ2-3	CASSLGLREGRVPDTQYF
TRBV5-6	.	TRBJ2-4	CASSSTLISGQNIQYF
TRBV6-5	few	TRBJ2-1	CASSRGGASEQFF
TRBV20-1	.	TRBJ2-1	CSARDVIRGGPYNEQFF
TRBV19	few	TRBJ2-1	CASSLSYNEQFF
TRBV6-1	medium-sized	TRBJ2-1	CASSQLAGGSNEQFF
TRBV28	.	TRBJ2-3	CASSSPLASSTDTQYF
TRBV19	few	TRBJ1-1	CASRRGIEAFF
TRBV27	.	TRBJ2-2	CASSLAQLRGGELFF
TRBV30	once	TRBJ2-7	CAWEAGGTYEQYF
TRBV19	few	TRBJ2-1	CASSIGSKEQFF
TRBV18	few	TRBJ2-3	CASSPRRDATDTQYF
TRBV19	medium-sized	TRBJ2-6	CASRAQGSQLGGANVLTF
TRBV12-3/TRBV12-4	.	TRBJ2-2	CASTPQLAGGGELFF
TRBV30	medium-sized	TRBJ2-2	CAWSKGRDTNTGELFF
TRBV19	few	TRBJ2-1	CASSMRLAGGPTSYNEQFF